These T cell receptor beta chains were read from a single sample in a study of blood T cell repertoires in COVID-19. The repertoire was sequenced with immunoSEQ multiplex PCR; TCRdb's copy has only in-frame clones and lacks some. The profile shows approximately 210,000 clones, roughly 79% of them singletons. The sequenced sample was PBMCs or T cells enriched from blood (not recorded which). The source of these receptors is a man in his forties who had recovered from COVID-19. Both conserved end residues are part of each CDR3. A D gene is named only where the DNA matches it firmly. A clone size is listed for some rows: how often the clone was seen (once, few, many), or a class if it is expanded.

TRBV5-1,many,TRBJ2-4,TRBD1,TGCGCCAGCAGCCCGGGACAGGGCCAAAACATTCAGTACTTC,CASSPGQGQNIQYF
TRBV5-4,.,TRBJ1-1,.,TGTGCCAGCAGCGGGGGAGGGAACACTGAAGCTTTCTTT,CASSGGGNTEAFF
TRBV13,.,TRBJ1-2,TRBD1,TGTGCCAGCAGCTCGACACAGGGGGACTATGGCTACACCTTC,CASSSTQGDYGYTF
TRBV4-1,.,TRBJ2-7,TRBD1,TGCGCCAGCAGCCCCGGGACAGGGGCTGACTACGAGCAGTACTTC,CASSPGTGADYEQYF
TRBV5-1,.,TRBJ2-1,.,TGCGCCAGCATCGAGGGATCTGTTGGGAATGAGCAGTTCTTC,CASIEGSVGNEQFF
TRBV7-3,.,TRBJ1-2,TRBD1,TGTGCCAGCAGCCACGGACAGGGTGACTATGGCTACACCTTC,CASSHGQGDYGYTF
TRBV5-1,few,TRBJ1-2,TRBD1,TGCGCCAGCAGCCCTGGACAGGGAGATGGCTACACCTTC,CASSPGQGDGYTF
TRBV18,.,TRBJ2-7,TRBD1,TGTGCCAGCTCACCAATAGGGACAGGGCACGAGCAGTACTTC,CASSPIGTGHEQYF
TRBV5-5,.,TRBJ2-7,TRBD1,TGTGCCAGCAGCTTGGTAGTAAGGACAGGGAACTACGAGCAGTACTTC,CASSLVVRTGNYEQYF
TRBV30,.,TRBJ1-5,TRBD1,TGTGCCTGGGGGGACAGGGACAATCAGCCCCAGCATTTT,CAWGDRDNQPQHF
TRBV18,.,TRBJ2-3,TRBD1,TGTGCCAGCTCACCGGCCGACGTGGGGACAGGTACGCAGTATTTT,CASSPADVGTGTQYF